This T cell receptor (beta chain) was observed in a study of blood T cell repertoires in COVID-19. Original analysis: The authors estimated nucleated cell counts from reference gene primer amplification. TCRdb's table, derived via immunoSEQ multiplex PCR, lists solely in-frame clones and lacks some. V, J and clone size were drawn from that table, and D and trimming were deduced from the DNA. The table shows 350,000 to 400,000 clones, with roughly nine tenths occurring only once. This CDR3 has 15 residues. V shed 6 bases, J shed 3 bases, and the junction held 13 bases outside the gene matches. CDR1 SQVTM and CDR2 ANQGSEA come from the germline V gene.

The sequence was collected from a woman in her 40s who had been exposed to COVID-19. The chain links TRBV29-1 to TRBJ2-7, with 8 bases matching TRBD1. Input material: PBMCs or T cells enriched from blood (not recorded which). The CDR3 region has the DNA TGCAGCGTAATTCTTCAGGGGGCGCAGGGCTACGAGCAGTACTTC. Translating gives CSVILQGAQGYEQYF.